This paragraph covers one T cell receptor (beta chain) sequence. Its specificity is unknown. This entry belongs to a study of shared clonotypes between healthy human individuals. The study's findings and limits: Clonotypes not shared had lower generation probabilities than those common to all four donors. Across subsets, estimated richness was generally greater for naive than for memory populations. Roughly 5% was the fraction of naive CD4 clonotypes found shared across a few donors.

The method was immunoSEQ multiplex PCR; TCRdb's version includes in-frame clones alone and lacks a portion of them. The repertoire holds millions of clones, with around 94% as singletons. The CDR3 has 15 residues. The J segment lost 8 bases and the V segment lost 3 bases, leaving 8 bases of the junction unmatched. Germline V gives CDR1 SGHRS, CDR2 YFSETQ. Sample: naive CD4+ T cells sorted from blood. This sample's subset: CD45RA+ positively selected. This receptor was taken from a man aged 18 to 29 in good health. The chain employs TRBV5-1 and TRBJ1-4, with 9 positions matching TRBD1. The CDR3 DNA reads as TGCGCCAGCAGCTCCCAGACAGGGGGGGGAGAAAAACTGTTTTTT. Encoded protein: CASSSQTGGGEKLFF.